This is a list of T cell receptor beta chains from one sample in a study of blood T cells in healthy people across ages. TCRdb re-analysed the 5' RACE reads in MiXCR, keeping a single row per CDR3 protein. This table holds nearly 800,000 distinct CDR3 sequences, approximately 25% found once. A further study also used this sample, focusing on T cells of mothers and their children.

Sequencing was performed on blood. These receptors originate from a boy aged 5-17 years in good health. CDR3s include the opening cysteine and the closing phenylalanine or tryptophan. The D gene is left open where the match is weak. The listing skips clone size in some rows; elsewhere it reads once, few, many or a size class.

TRBD1	TRBV20-1	few	TRBJ2-3	CSARGAGGAADTQYF	TGCAGTGCTAGAGGAGCAGGGGGCGCCGCAGATACGCAGTATTTT
.	TRBV28	.	TRBJ2-2	CASSRGPNTGELFF	TGTGCCAGCAGCCGGGGGCCGAACACCGGGGAGCTGTTTTTT
TRBD1	TRBV12-3/TRBV12-4	.	TRBJ2-7	CASSPGQGVKGTYEQYF	TGTGCCAGCAGCCCGGGACAGGGCGTAAAGGGAACCTACGAGCAGTACTTC
.	TRBV11-2	.	TRBJ2-7	CASRRPGTNLNEQYF	TGTGCCAGCAGACGTCCCGGGACAAATCTAAACGAGCAGTACTTC
.	TRBV7-7	.	TRBJ2-5	CASSLGGNGQETQYF	TGTGCTAGCAGCTTAGGAGGAAACGGGCAAGAGACCCAGTACTTC
TRBD1	TRBV27	.	TRBJ1-1	CASSNRGGTEAFF	TGTGCCAGCAGCAACAGGGGGGGCACTGAAGCTTTCTTT
.	TRBV6-6	.	TRBJ1-3	CASREITGRDDTIYF	TGTGCCAGCAGGGAGATAACAGGGAGAGACGACACCATATATTTT
.	TRBV9	.	TRBJ1-1	CASGPKVQGNTEAFF	TGTGCCAGCGGCCCCAAGGTACAGGGGAACACTGAAGCTTTCTTT
TRBD2	TRBV2	.	TRBJ2-4	CASSVSTSGSVDIQYF	TGTGCCAGCAGTGTTTCGACTAGCGGGAGTGTTGACATTCAGTACTTC
TRBD2	TRBV11-1	.	TRBJ2-3	CASSSRLADTDTQYF	TGTGCCAGCAGCTCCCGACTAGCGGACACAGATACGCAGTATTTT
TRBD2	TRBV7-2	many	TRBJ2-7	CASSLTLAGDYEQYF	TGTGCCAGCAGCTTGACGCTAGCGGGAGACTACGAGCAGTACTTC
.	TRBV7-9	.	TRBJ2-5	CASSLVPGEETQYF	TGTGCCAGCAGCTTAGTTCCGGGTGAAGAGACCCAGTACTTC
TRBD2	TRBV28	few	TRBJ2-1	CASSPQREWSSYNEQFF	TGTGCCAGCAGTCCGCAGCGGGAGTGGAGCTCCTACAATGAGCAGTTCTTC
.	TRBV6-1	.	TRBJ2-3	CASSEVPFTDTQYF	TGTGCCAGCAGTGAGGTCCCCTTCACAGATACGCAGTATTTT
.	TRBV16	few	TRBJ1-5	CASSHPTVGNQPQHF	TGTGCCAGCAGCCATCCGACGGTGGGTAACCAGCCCCAGCATTTT
.	TRBV5-1	.	TRBJ2-7	CASSLDRSEQYF	TGCGCCAGCAGCTTGGACAGGAGTGAGCAGTACTTC
TRBD2	TRBV27	.	TRBJ2-2	CASSLSGRVNTGELFF	TGTGCCAGCAGTTTAAGCGGGAGGGTTAACACCGGGGAGCTGTTTTTT
TRBD1	TRBV7-8	few	TRBJ2-7	CASSRTGTGFSYEQYF	TGTGCCAGCAGCCGAACCGGGACAGGGTTCTCCTACGAGCAGTACTTC
.	TRBV20-1	many	TRBJ1-2	CSARGWGLRAANYGYTF	TGCAGTGCTAGAGGGTGGGGTTTGAGGGCGGCGAACTATGGCTACACCTTC
.	TRBV7-9	.	TRBJ1-2	CASSLERVSDGYTF	TGTGCCAGCAGCTTGGAGAGAGTAAGCGATGGCTACACCTTC
TRBD1	TRBV4-3	few	TRBJ2-7	CASSQDVGTGPYEQYF	TGCGCCAGCAGCCAAGATGTCGGGACAGGTCCTTACGAGCAGTACTTC
.	TRBV29-1	few	TRBJ1-4	CSVRDDSGREKLFF	TGCAGCGTTAGGGACGACTCAGGACGTGAAAAACTGTTTTTT
.	TRBV4-2	.	TRBJ2-7	CASSQDLAVSYEQYF	TGTGCCAGCAGCCAAGATTTGGCAGTCTCCTACGAGCAGTACTTC
.	TRBV28	few	TRBJ2-7	CASRGAVPYEQYF	TGTGCCAGCAGGGGGGCAGTCCCCTACGAGCAGTACTTC
TRBD2	TRBV20-1	.	TRBJ2-3	CSASLAGGNTDTQYF	TGCAGTGCTAGCCTGGCGGGAGGCAACACAGATACGCAGTATTTT
.	TRBV7-2	few	TRBJ2-5	CASSRRGGETQYF	TGTGCCAGCAGCCGGAGGGGGGGGGAGACCCAGTACTTC
TRBD1	TRBV7-3	.	TRBJ2-2	CASSLRGTGSTGELFF	TGTGCCAGCAGCTTAAGGGGGACAGGGTCCACCGGGGAGCTGTTTTTT
.	TRBV7-2	few	TRBJ2-5	CASSLRTATFQETQYF	TGTGCCAGCAGCTTAAGGACAGCCACCTTCCAAGAGACCCAGTACTTC
.	TRBV9	.	TRBJ2-3	CASSVASGADTQYF	TGTGCCAGCAGCGTAGCGTCCGGGGCAGATACGCAGTATTTT
TRBD1	TRBV6-5	.	TRBJ2-2	CASRLTGVDTGELFF	TGTGCCAGCAGGCTAACAGGGGTTGACACCGGGGAGCTGTTTTTT
TRBD1	TRBV29-1	many	TRBJ2-1	CSVRTGSYNEQFF	TGCAGCGTTCGGACAGGGTCCTACAATGAGCAGTTCTTC
.	TRBV2	.	TRBJ2-3	CASSKQGIGTDTQYF	TGTGCCAGCAGTAAACAGGGCATCGGGACAGATACGCAGTATTTT
TRBD1	TRBV5-1	few	TRBJ2-1	CASSSITGAYNEQFF	TGCGCCAGCAGCTCTATAACAGGGGCCTACAATGAGCAGTTCTTC
TRBD1	TRBV27	few	TRBJ1-5	CASSSRTGTVHF	TGTGCCAGCAGTTCCAGGACCGGGACAGTACATTTT
.	TRBV5-1	.	TRBJ1-1	CASSLVRGMNTEAFF	TGCGCCAGCAGCTTGGTCCGGGGGATGAACACTGAAGCTTTCTTT
.	TRBV7-9	.	TRBJ1-6	CASSRRESSYNSPLHF	TGTGCCAGCAGCCGGAGGGAGAGCTCCTATAATTCACCCCTCCACTTT
TRBD2	TRBV6-2/TRBV6-3	.	TRBJ2-5	CASSYAGGPQETQYF	TGTGCCAGCAGTTACGCGGGGGGGCCTCAAGAGACCCAGTACTTC
TRBD2	TRBV6-2/TRBV6-3	few	TRBJ2-3	CARSYFGSGTDTQYF	TGTGCCCGCAGTTACTTTGGTAGCGGGACAGATACGCAGTATTTT
TRBD1	TRBV20-1	.	TRBJ2-5	CSARGRTGEVTQYF	TGCAGTGCTAGGGGACGGACAGGGGAGGTGACCCAGTACTTC
.	TRBV5-1	.	TRBJ2-4	CASSLTPIGVPVDIQYF	TGCGCCAGCAGCTTAACGCCAATAGGGGTTCCGGTGGACATTCAGTACTTC
TRBD1	TRBV5-4	few	TRBJ2-7	CASSLEGGQGNYEQYF	TGTGCCAGCAGCCTGGAGGGGGGACAGGGTAATTACGAGCAGTACTTC
TRBD1	TRBV7-2	few	TRBJ2-4	CASSWGQGLAKNIQYF	TGTGCCAGCAGCTGGGGACAGGGACTAGCCAAAAACATTCAGTACTTC
.	TRBV5-6	few	TRBJ2-1	CASSSFDGTKGNEQFF	TGTGCCAGCAGCTCTTTTGACGGGACAAAAGGGAATGAGCAGTTCTTC
.	TRBV7-9	.	TRBJ2-5	CASSFNQGTGETQYF	TGTGCCAGCAGCTTTAATCAAGGGACGGGGGAGACCCAGTACTTC
.	TRBV4-1	.	TRBJ2-7	CASSQAQDYEQYF	TGCGCCAGCAGCCAAGCGCAGGATTACGAGCAGTACTTC
TRBD2	TRBV3-1	.	TRBJ2-3	CASSQDGLAGTDTQYF	TGTGCCAGCAGCCAAGATGGGCTAGCGGGAACAGATACGCAGTATTTT
.	TRBV5-1	.	TRBJ1-1	CASSLKASETEAFF	TGCGCCAGCAGCTTGAAGGCCAGTGAAACTGAAGCTTTCTTT
TRBD2	TRBV18	.	TRBJ2-7	CASSSGLAGLTYEQYF	TGTGCCAGCTCGTCGGGACTAGCGGGCCTCACCTACGAGCAGTACTTC
TRBD1	TRBV29-1	few	TRBJ2-5	CSVAGQGGETQYF	TGCAGCGTCGCTGGACAGGGCGGAGAGACCCAGTACTTC